Listed below are T cell receptor beta chains from one sample, sequenced in a study of STAT3 mutations in large granular lymphocyte leukemia. Profiling relied on immunoSEQ multiplex PCR, and the TCRdb table lists in-frame clones only, not all of them. This sample has approximately 45,000 clones, with around 80% found just once. The specimen was PBMCs. The receptors originated from a human donor with T large granular lymphocyte leukemia. Some clones in this sample may be carry-over from other donors' samples. CDR3s include the opening cysteine and the closing phenylalanine or tryptophan. The order of the fields is clone size, V gene, D gene, J gene, CDR3 protein, CDR3 DNA. A D gene is named only where the DNA matches it firmly. The size field is filled for only some rows; it gives once, few, many or a size class.

clone size: NA
V gene: TRBV7-9
D gene: NA
J gene: TRBJ1-5
CDR3 protein: CASSQGNQPQHF
CDR3 DNA: TGTGCCAGCAGCCAGGGGAATCAGCCCCAGCATTTT

clone size: NA
V gene: TRBV4-2
D gene: TRBD2
J gene: TRBJ2-2
CDR3 protein: CASSQGTSGVPGELFF
CDR3 DNA: TGTGCCAGCAGCCAGGGGACTAGCGGGGTTCCCGGGGAGCTGTTTTTT

clone size: NA
V gene: TRBV6-5
D gene: NA
J gene: TRBJ1-1
CDR3 protein: CASSHTRNTEAFF
CDR3 DNA: TGTGCCAGCAGTCACACACGGAACACTGAAGCTTTCTTT

clone size: NA
V gene: TRBV5-6
D gene: NA
J gene: TRBJ1-1
CDR3 protein: CASSTDRVKAGNTEAFF
CDR3 DNA: TGTGCCAGCAGCACGGACCGGGTCAAAGCGGGAAACACTGAAGCTTTCTTT

clone size: once
V gene: TRBV6-6
D gene: TRBD1
J gene: TRBJ2-1
CDR3 protein: CASSRGTGYNEQFF
CDR3 DNA: TGTGCCAGCAGCAGAGGGACAGGCTACAATGAGCAGTTCTTC

clone size: NA
V gene: TRBV30
D gene: NA
J gene: TRBJ1-3
CDR3 protein: CAWRRSSGNTIYF
CDR3 DNA: TGTGCCTGGAGGAGAAGCTCTGGAAACACCATATATTTT

clone size: NA
V gene: TRBV5-1
D gene: TRBD1
J gene: TRBJ1-2
CDR3 protein: CASSLRDSYGYTF
CDR3 DNA: TGCGCCAGCAGCCTTCGGGACAGCTATGGCTACACCTTC

clone size: once
V gene: TRBV28
D gene: NA
J gene: TRBJ1-6
CDR3 protein: CASRWAGAYNSPLHF
CDR3 DNA: TGTGCCAGCAGGTGGGCAGGGGCCTATAATTCACCCCTCCACTTT

clone size: NA
V gene: TRBV19
D gene: TRBD1
J gene: TRBJ1-2
CDR3 protein: CASSYFGTGVNYGYTF
CDR3 DNA: TGTGCCAGTAGTTACTTCGGGACAGGGGTTAACTATGGCTACACCTTC

clone size: NA
V gene: TRBV27
D gene: NA
J gene: TRBJ1-4
CDR3 protein: CASSLFSGNEKLFF
CDR3 DNA: TGTGCCAGCAGTTTATTTTCTGGAAATGAAAAACTGTTTTTT

clone size: NA
V gene: TRBV28
D gene: TRBD1
J gene: TRBJ1-3
CDR3 protein: CASTTGASGNTIYF
CDR3 DNA: TGTGCCAGCACCACAGGGGCCTCTGGAAACACCATATATTTT

clone size: NA
V gene: TRBV4-1
D gene: NA
J gene: TRBJ1-6
CDR3 protein: CASSQVPQSSYNSPLHF
CDR3 DNA: TGCGCCAGCAGCCAAGTCCCCCAGAGCTCCTATAATTCACCCCTCCACTTT

clone size: NA
V gene: TRBV5-6
D gene: NA
J gene: TRBJ1-5
CDR3 protein: CASSADPGNNQPQHF
CDR3 DNA: TGTGCCAGCAGCGCGGACCCTGGGAACAATCAGCCCCAGCATTTT

clone size: NA
V gene: TRBV19
D gene: NA
J gene: TRBJ1-4
CDR3 protein: CASSFVQVNEKLFF
CDR3 DNA: TGTGCCAGTAGTTTTGTACAAGTTAATGAAAAACTGTTTTTT

clone size: NA
V gene: TRBV6-5
D gene: NA
J gene: TRBJ1-2
CDR3 protein: CASSYGGVDYGYTF
CDR3 DNA: TGTGCCAGCAGTTACGGAGGGGTTGACTATGGCTACACCTTC

clone size: NA
V gene: TRBV28
D gene: NA
J gene: TRBJ2-4
CDR3 protein: CASTDRLKNIQYF
CDR3 DNA: TGTGCCAGCACCGACAGACTAAAAAACATTCAGTACTTC

clone size: NA
V gene: TRBV14
D gene: NA
J gene: TRBJ1-2
CDR3 protein: CASSQDGSMFNYGYTF
CDR3 DNA: TGTGCCAGCAGCCAAGATGGGTCAATGTTTAACTATGGCTACACCTTC

clone size: NA
V gene: TRBV10-3
D gene: NA
J gene: TRBJ1-5
CDR3 protein: CAISEGVNQPQHF
CDR3 DNA: TGTGCCATCAGTGAGGGGGTTAATCAGCCCCAGCATTTT

clone size: once
V gene: TRBV6-6
D gene: NA
J gene: TRBJ2-7
CDR3 protein: CASRAGETYEQYF
CDR3 DNA: TGTGCCAGCAGGGCAGGGGAAACCTACGAGCAGTACTTC

clone size: NA
V gene: TRBV5-1
D gene: TRBD1
J gene: TRBJ1-5
CDR3 protein: CASSPPGQGADSNQPQHF
CDR3 DNA: TGCGCCAGCAGCCCACCCGGACAGGGGGCAGATAGCAATCAGCCCCAGCATTTT

clone size: NA
V gene: TRBV6-6
D gene: TRBD1
J gene: TRBJ2-7
CDR3 protein: CASSYNWRDRDYEQYF
CDR3 DNA: TGTGCCAGCAGTTATAATTGGAGGGACAGGGACTACGAGCAGTACTTC

clone size: NA
V gene: TRBV5-4
D gene: NA
J gene: TRBJ2-2
CDR3 protein: CASSSGDLAGELFF
CDR3 DNA: TGTGCCAGCAGCTCAGGGGACTTAGCCGGGGAGCTGTTTTTT

clone size: NA
V gene: TRBV19
D gene: TRBD2
J gene: TRBJ2-3
CDR3 protein: CASSGKRGGSTDTQYF
CDR3 DNA: TGTGCCAGTAGTGGAAAGCGGGGGGGAAGCACAGATACGCAGTATTTT

clone size: NA
V gene: TRBV5-1
D gene: NA
J gene: TRBJ2-1
CDR3 protein: CASSLVLGNEQFF
CDR3 DNA: TGCGCCAGCAGCTTGGTGCTGGGGAATGAGCAGTTCTTC

clone size: NA
V gene: TRBV7-9
D gene: NA
J gene: TRBJ2-7
CDR3 protein: CASSLGASLTLYEQYF
CDR3 DNA: TGTGCCAGCAGCTTAGGGGCCAGTCTCACACTCTACGAGCAGTACTTC

clone size: NA
V gene: TRBV4-3
D gene: TRBD1
J gene: TRBJ2-5
CDR3 protein: CASSQEQGTGVNF
CDR3 DNA: TGCGCCAGCAGCCAAGAACAGGGGACAGGGGTTAACTTC

clone size: NA
V gene: TRBV6-6
D gene: NA
J gene: TRBJ1-1
CDR3 protein: CASSYPSQGGNTEAFF
CDR3 DNA: TGTGCCAGCAGTTACCCCAGTCAAGGAGGGAACACTGAAGCTTTCTTT

clone size: NA
V gene: TRBV7-2
D gene: NA
J gene: TRBJ1-4
CDR3 protein: CASSFEYNEKLFF
CDR3 DNA: TGTGCCAGCAGCTTTGAATATAATGAAAAACTGTTTTTT

clone size: NA
V gene: TRBV7-2
D gene: TRBD2
J gene: TRBJ2-1
CDR3 protein: CASSLEAGGYNEQFF
CDR3 DNA: TGTGCCAGCAGCTTAGAGGCGGGGGGTTACAATGAGCAGTTCTTC

clone size: NA
V gene: TRBV27
D gene: NA
J gene: TRBJ2-3
CDR3 protein: CASSSRDPRTDTQYF
CDR3 DNA: TGTGCCAGCAGTTCCCGGGACCCACGCACAGATACGCAGTATTTT

clone size: NA
V gene: TRBV29-1
D gene: NA
J gene: TRBJ2-7
CDR3 protein: CSVAREYDSYEQYF
CDR3 DNA: TGCAGCGTTGCGAGGGAGTACGACTCCTACGAGCAGTACTTC

clone size: NA
V gene: TRBV5-1
D gene: NA
J gene: TRBJ2-2
CDR3 protein: CASSLDFTGELFF
CDR3 DNA: TGCGCCAGCAGCTTGGATTTCACCGGGGAGCTGTTTTTT

clone size: NA
V gene: TRBV5-1
D gene: NA
J gene: TRBJ2-3
CDR3 protein: CASSLSGVGTDTQYF
CDR3 DNA: TGCGCCAGCAGCTTGTCCGGGGTCGGCACAGATACGCAGTATTTT

clone size: once
V gene: TRBV27
D gene: NA
J gene: TRBJ1-6
CDR3 protein: CASKSGNNSPLHF
CDR3 DNA: TGTGCCAGCAAGTCGGGTAATAATTCACCCCTCCACTTT

clone size: once
V gene: TRBV19
D gene: TRBD2
J gene: TRBJ2-2
CDR3 protein: CASSPHRGVGITGELFF
CDR3 DNA: TGTGCCAGTAGTCCCCACCGGGGGGTCGGTATCACCGGGGAGCTGTTTTTT

clone size: NA
V gene: TRBV10-3
D gene: TRBD1
J gene: TRBJ2-7
CDR3 protein: CAISEKMTGAEQYF
CDR3 DNA: TGTGCCATCAGTGAAAAGATGACAGGGGCCGAGCAGTACTTC

clone size: NA
V gene: TRBV13
D gene: TRBD2
J gene: TRBJ2-7
CDR3 protein: CASSLGLAGPAYEQYF
CDR3 DNA: TGTGCCAGCAGCTTAGGCCTAGCGGGGCCCGCCTACGAGCAGTACTTC

clone size: once
V gene: TRBV6-6
D gene: TRBD1
J gene: TRBJ2-5
CDR3 protein: CASSYPPGQEKETQYF
CDR3 DNA: TGTGCCAGCAGTTACCCCCCGGGACAGGAAAAAGAGACCCAGTACTTC

clone size: NA
V gene: TRBV27
D gene: TRBD2
J gene: TRBJ2-1
CDR3 protein: CASSSPGLAGGYNEQFF
CDR3 DNA: TGTGCCAGCAGTTCCCCGGGCTTAGCGGGGGGCTACAATGAGCAGTTCTTC

clone size: NA
V gene: TRBV2
D gene: TRBD1
J gene: TRBJ1-6
CDR3 protein: CASSPLGSVQGGSSPLHF
CDR3 DNA: TGTGCCAGCAGTCCCTTAGGGTCGGTCCAGGGGGGTAGTTCACCCCTCCACTTT

clone size: once
V gene: TRBV7-2
D gene: TRBD2
J gene: TRBJ2-4
CDR3 protein: CASSLVQWGGIQYF
CDR3 DNA: TGTGCCAGCAGCTTAGTCCAGTGGGGGGGCATTCAGTACTTC

clone size: few
V gene: TRBV19
D gene: NA
J gene: TRBJ1-6
CDR3 protein: CASSILSTENSPLHF
CDR3 DNA: TGTGCCAGTAGTATATTGTCGACGGAGAATTCACCCCTCCACTTT

clone size: NA
V gene: TRBV4-2
D gene: TRBD1
J gene: TRBJ2-5
CDR3 protein: CASSQPGQGEETQYF
CDR3 DNA: TGTGCCAGCAGCCAGCCGGGACAGGGGGAAGAGACCCAGTACTTC

clone size: once
V gene: TRBV29-1
D gene: NA
J gene: TRBJ2-3
CDR3 protein: CSVVGQNTDTQYF
CDR3 DNA: TGCAGCGTTGTGGGGCAGAACACAGATACGCAGTATTTT

clone size: once
V gene: TRBV28
D gene: TRBD2
J gene: TRBJ2-7
CDR3 protein: CASSLSSGGRSYEQYF
CDR3 DNA: TGTGCCAGCAGTTTATCTAGCGGGGGCCGATCCTACGAGCAGTACTTC

clone size: NA
V gene: TRBV5-1
D gene: NA
J gene: TRBJ2-2
CDR3 protein: CASRLEAGLGELFF
CDR3 DNA: TGCGCCAGCAGACTAGAGGCGGGTCTCGGGGAGCTGTTTTTT

clone size: few
V gene: TRBV7-2
D gene: NA
J gene: TRBJ1-5
CDR3 protein: CASSLGQINQPQHF
CDR3 DNA: TGTGCCAGCAGCCTAGGACAGATCAATCAGCCCCAGCATTTT

clone size: few
V gene: TRBV7-9
D gene: NA
J gene: TRBJ1-2
CDR3 protein: CASSAVLGQGRHGYTF
CDR3 DNA: TGTGCCAGCAGCGCCGTCCTTGGGCAGGGAAGGCACGGCTACACCTTC

clone size: NA
V gene: TRBV19
D gene: TRBD1
J gene: TRBJ2-1
CDR3 protein: CASSMAGTGIYEQFF
CDR3 DNA: TGTGCCAGTAGTATGGCTGGGACAGGGATATATGAGCAGTTCTTC

clone size: NA
V gene: TRBV4-1
D gene: NA
J gene: TRBJ1-4
CDR3 protein: CASSQESLRGRLINEKLFF
CDR3 DNA: TGCGCCAGCAGCCAAGAGTCCCTTCGCGGGAGACTCATTAATGAAAAACTGTTTTTT

clone size: NA
V gene: TRBV4-3
D gene: TRBD2
J gene: TRBJ2-1
CDR3 protein: CASSQDAGVPPRGQFF
CDR3 DNA: TGCGCCAGCAGCCAAGATGCGGGGGTCCCTCCTCGCGGGCAGTTCTTC

clone size: NA
V gene: TRBV19
D gene: NA
J gene: TRBJ2-7
CDR3 protein: CASSMSQGREQYF
CDR3 DNA: TGTGCCAGTAGTATGTCCCAGGGTCGGGAGCAGTACTTC

clone size: NA
V gene: TRBV27
D gene: TRBD2
J gene: TRBJ2-5
CDR3 protein: CASSRAGLAGGLYQETQYF
CDR3 DNA: TGTGCCAGCAGTCGGGCGGGACTAGCGGGGGGTTTGTACCAAGAGACCCAGTACTTC

clone size: NA
V gene: TRBV5-1
D gene: NA
J gene: TRBJ2-1
CDR3 protein: CASSLSDNEQFF
CDR3 DNA: TGCGCCAGCAGCTTGTCGGACAATGAGCAGTTCTTC

clone size: NA
V gene: TRBV4-1
D gene: NA
J gene: TRBJ1-1
CDR3 protein: CASSQSPAVGGTEAFF
CDR3 DNA: TGCGCCAGCAGCCAATCCCCGGCCGTGGGCGGCACTGAAGCTTTCTTT

clone size: few
V gene: TRBV19
D gene: NA
J gene: TRBJ1-1
CDR3 protein: CASSSGLNTEAFF
CDR3 DNA: TGTGCCAGTAGTTCGGGCCTGAACACTGAAGCTTTCTTT

clone size: NA
V gene: TRBV7-2
D gene: NA
J gene: TRBJ2-7
CDR3 protein: CASSLAFTQGVKEQYF
CDR3 DNA: TGTGCCAGCAGCTTAGCTTTTACACAGGGCGTTAAGGAGCAGTACTTC

clone size: NA
V gene: TRBV19
D gene: NA
J gene: TRBJ2-3
CDR3 protein: CASSPLTTSTDTQYF
CDR3 DNA: TGTGCCAGTAGTCCATTAACAACTTCCACAGATACGCAGTATTTT

clone size: once
V gene: TRBV5-1
D gene: TRBD1
J gene: TRBJ2-3
CDR3 protein: CASSPQGRDTQYF
CDR3 DNA: TGCGCCAGCAGCCCACAGGGGAGAGATACGCAGTATTTT

clone size: NA
V gene: TRBV11-1
D gene: TRBD2
J gene: TRBJ2-7
CDR3 protein: CASSLTSGGSRCSYEQYF
CDR3 DNA: TGTGCCAGCAGCTTGACTAGCGGGGGGTCTCGTTGCTCCTACGAGCAGTACTTC